These 2 T cell receptor beta chains originate from one sample sequenced in a study of spatial heterogeneity in lung cancer. Time point here: blood at routine non-recurrence follow-up after resection. MiXCR, run by TCRdb on the 5' RACE reads, gives a single entry per CDR3 protein. The table shows roughly 17,000 distinct CDR3 sequences, with approximately 9.1% occurring only once. The sample here was PBMCs, taken at follow-up. Receptors originate from a female donor with early-stage non-small cell lung cancer.

The table lists this clonotype with many counts. This sequence joins TRBV7-2 and TRBJ2-6; D is undetermined. The CDR3 runs to 15 residues. Trimming removed 1 base from V and 4 bases from J, with 8 bases in between. The germline V gene has CDR1 SGHTA and CDR2 FQGNSA. The DNA of the CDR3 is TGTGCCAGCAGCTTAGTGTTGCCCGGGGCCAACGTCCTGACTTTC. Protein sequence: CASSLVLPGANVLTF.

This clonotype was recorded at least ten times. This rearrangement joins TRBV3-1 to TRBJ1-2, with D perhaps TRBD1 (6 bases). Looked up from germline, CDR1 is LGHDT and CDR2 is YNNKEL (reference sequence). V lost 4 bases, J lost 7 bases, and 13 bases lay in between. The CDR3 length is 13 residues. CDR3 region: CASSREGDLGYTF. In DNA form, the CDR3 reads TGTGCCAGCAGCCGGGAGGGGGATCTTGGCTACACCTTC.